This T cell receptor beta chain was found in a study of cytomegalovirus exposure and HLA in healthy donors. V shed 0 bases and J shed 7 bases, with 10 bases lying between them. Germline CDR1 SGHRS, CDR2 YFSETQ. This CDR3 is 14 amino acids long. It was with 60 Vbeta and 13 Jbeta primers that the PCR ran. Assay: immunoSEQ multiplex PCR; the TCRdb copy retains only in-frame clones and omits some. The repertoire holds 130,000 or so clones, with over 65% as singletons. Note on this clone: What it recognizes is unknown.

General observations from the study: Most TCR sequences showed up rarely, but some public TCRs showed up in many donors. Later analysis demonstrated an association between a missense DCLRE1C variant and TCR beta V- and J-gene trimming. Clonal expansion, a later analysis showed, was greater in HLA-associated TCR beta chains than in equally common others. Listed as cytomegalovirus-associated were 164 TCR beta chains.

V and J are TRBV5-1 and TRBJ1-4; D uncertain. The source of this sequence is a man between 40 and 49 years old in good health and CMV-seronegative. The sample taken for sequencing was PBMCs. CDR3 loop: CASSLASAGEKLFF. The CDR3 bases are TGCGCCAGCAGCTTGGCCTCGGCGGGTGAAAAACTGTTTTTT.